This passage covers 31 T cell receptor beta chains from one sample sequenced in a study of T cell repertoires in cytomegalovirus infection. MiXCR, applied by TCRdb to the reads, yields one record per CDR3 protein. Of about 330,000 distinct CDR3 sequences in the sample, roughly 9.5% were seen once. The sequenced material came from PBMCs. The receptors were sampled from a human donor in good health (CMV status not recorded). Some clones in this sample may be carry-over from other donors' samples.

This clonotype came up many times. The chain joins TRBV7-8 to TRBJ2-4; 7 bases fit TRBD2. The CDR3 sequence is 17 residues long. Germline assignment: CDR1 SGHVS and CDR2 FQNEAQ. V lost 7 bases to trimming and J lost 2 bases; unmatched junction nucleotides: 14. CDR3 protein: CASTPYRFGGTKNIQYF. CDR3 sequence (DNA): TGTGCCAGCACCCCATATCGTTTCGGGGGGACCAAAAACATTCAGTACTTC.

This clonotype was picked up many times. The V and J genes are TRBV7-8 and TRBJ1-1, with D hard to call. The CDR3 runs to 13 residues. V was pared by 4 bases and J by 1 base, with 7 bases between. Germline V gives CDR1 SGHVS, CDR2 FQNEAQ. CDR3 residues: CASSSQENTEAFF. The CDR3 DNA reads TGTGCCAGCAGCTCGCAGGAGAACACTGAAGCTTTCTTT.

The chain couples TRBV9 to TRBJ2-2; 15 nucleotides match TRBD2. Germline CDR1 and CDR2: SGDLS and YYNGEE. The V segment lost 4 bases and the J segment 0 bases; nucleotides outside the gene matches: 4. This CDR3 spans 18 amino acids. CDR3 region: CASSPGLAGGANTGELFF. In DNA form, the CDR3 reads TGTGCCAGCAGCCCGGGACTAGCGGGGGGCGCGAACACCGGGGAGCTGTTTTTT.

The rearrangement joins TRBV5-1 to TRBJ2-7, with 9 bases fitting TRBD1. The germline CDR1 and CDR2 sequences are SGHRS and YFSETQ. The CDR3 runs 15 residues. V was pared by 2 bases and J by 5 bases, with 8 bases of the junction left unmatched. CDR3 in amino acids: CASSLNRDRVHEQYF. The DNA for the CDR3 is TGCGCCAGCAGCTTAAACCGGGACAGGGTGCACGAGCAGTACTTC.

At least ten counts were recorded for this clonotype. The V and J genes are TRBV7-2 and TRBJ2-3, with D possibly matching TRBD2 (6 bases). There are 16 residues in the CDR3. V lost 5 bases and J 4 bases, leaving 19 bases between the germline ends. The germline gives CDR1 SGHTA, CDR2 FQGNSA. The CDR3 loop reads CASSPGTGWRADTQYF. The DNA for the CDR3 is TGTGCCAGCAGCCCGGGGACTGGGTGGAGGGCAGATACGCAGTATTTT.

This clonotype was seen a handful of times. The rearrangement uses TRBV24-1 and TRBJ2-1, with D hard to call. CDR3 length: 13 amino acids. V was shortened by 8 bases and J by 7 bases, with 14 bases between the two germline ends. In germline, CDR1 is KGHDR, CDR2 SFDVKD. The CDR3 reads CATKARVTNEQFF. The CDR3, as DNA: TGTGCCACCAAGGCCCGGGTCACAAATGAGCAGTTCTTC.

V and J are TRBV2 and TRBJ1-2; D not resolved. The V gene's germline CDR1 is SNHLY and CDR2 FYNNEI. The CDR3 is made up of 13 amino acids. V was clipped by 4 bases and J by 2 bases, with 8 bases between them. CDR3 in DNA: TGTGCCAGCAGTGTCATGGGGAACTATGGCTACACCTTC. Its translation is CASSVMGNYGYTF.

V gene TRBV7-2 combines with J gene TRBJ2-1, with TRBD2 matching 9 bases. The CDR3 extends over 16 amino acids. With 5 bases clipped from V and 8 bases from J, the junction kept 13 bases outside the gene matches. Germline CDR1 reads SGHTA; CDR2 reads FQGNSA. The CDR3 protein is CASSTTLAGGIDEQFF. The CDR3, as DNA: TGTGCCAGCAGCACCACCTTGGCGGGAGGGATCGATGAGCAGTTCTTC.

Many counts were recorded for this clonotype. The J gene is TRBJ2-3, the V gene TRBV7-2; 10 bases agree with TRBD2. This CDR3 spans 18 amino acids. The J segment lost 1 base and the V segment lost 5 bases, leaving 12 bases of the junction unmatched. Germline assignment: CDR1 SGHTA and CDR2 FQGNSA. CDR3 residues: CASSRLPRAGGGTDTQYF. In DNA form, the CDR3 reads TGTGCCAGCAGCCGTCTACCTAGAGCGGGGGGGGGCACAGATACGCAGTATTTT. Together with reference TRBV7-2 and TRBJ2-3, the CDR3 gives the full variable domain: GAGVSQSPSNKVTEKGKDVELRCDPISGHTALYWYRQSLGQGLEFLIYFQGNSAPDKSGLPSDRFSAERTGGSVSTLTIQRTQQEDSAVYLCASSRLPRAGGGTDTQYFGPGTRLTVL.

This clonotype showed up many times. The J gene is TRBJ1-2, the V gene TRBV7-2, with D possibly being TRBD1 (6 bases). V was cut by 5 bases and J by 8 bases, with 24 bases left in between. Germline assignment: CDR1 SGHTA and CDR2 FQGNSA. The CDR3 runs to 16 residues. For the CDR3, the DNA is TGTGCCAGCAGCCCGGTGGGACACCAGTTGGGAAGAGGCTACACCTTC. Protein sequence: CASSPVGHQLGRGYTF.

The rearrangement joins TRBV27 to TRBJ1-3; D perhaps matches TRBD1 (5 bases). Germline V CDR1 and CDR2: MNHEY, SMNVEV (reference sequence). Trimming took 0 bases from V and 4 from J, leaving 16 bases between them. This CDR3 has 17 residues. DNA for the CDR3: TGTGCCAGCAGTTTATCGAGTACGCGGGGCCGCGGAAACACCATATATTTT. Residues: CASSLSSTRGRGNTIYF.

This clonotype was seen many times. The J gene is TRBJ2-1, the V gene TRBV11-3, with D perhaps TRBD1 or TRBD2 (5 bases each). Between the trimmed V and J ends, which lost 5 bases and 9 bases, there was a span of 17 bases. Germline CDR1 reads SGHNT; CDR2 reads YENEEA. The CDR3 runs to 14 residues. As DNA, the CDR3 is TGTGCCAGCAGCCCGGTCAGGGACGAAGGTGAGCAGTTCTTC. This translates into CASSPVRDEGEQFF.

The chain links TRBV24-1 to TRBJ2-2; possible D gene TRBD1, 8 bases. The CDR3 spans 17 residues. Germline V CDR1 and CDR2: KGHDR, SFDVKD. Trimming left V 4 bases short and J 5 bases short, with 19 bases between. The CDR3 nucleotides read TGTGCCACCAGTGACTTCGGACAGGGAGGGAGGACCGGGGAGCTGTTTTTT. Translation: CATSDFGQGGRTGELFF.

This clonotype has only a few counts. The V call is TRBV20-1, the J call TRBJ2-7; D uncertain. V was trimmed by 3 bases and J by 0 bases, leaving 15 bases between them. The CDR3 has 15 residues. Germline V gives CDR1 DFQATT, CDR2 SNEGSKA (reference sequence). The CDR3 DNA reads TGCAGTGCTAGTCAGTCTGCGCGCCCCTCCTACGAGCAGTACTTC. This sequence encodes CSASQSARPSYEQYF.

CDR3 protein: CASSVTRQGRQYF. CDR3 bases: TGTGCCAGCAGCGTCACGCGACAGGGAAGGCAGTACTTC. V is TRBV7-8 and J is TRBJ2-7, with 7 bases lining up with TRBD1. V gave up 5 bases and J gave up 9 bases; unmatched junction bases: 10. From germline, CDR1 is SGHVS and CDR2 FQNEAQ. The CDR3 length is 13 residues.

This rearrangement joins TRBV7-9 to TRBJ1-2; D is uncertain. The CDR3 has 16 residues. Trimming removed 1 base at V and 5 bases at J, with 17 bases between. Germline V gene data show CDR1 as SEHNR and CDR2 as FQNEAQ (reference sequence). In nucleotides, the CDR3 is TGTGCCAGCAGCTTAGAGGGTAGGAGGAGAGGTTATGGCTACACCTTC. Residues: CASSLEGRRRGYGYTF.

This clonotype was counted many times. V usage is TRBV7-2 and J usage is TRBJ1-1; 9 bases are shared with TRBD1. Losses at the gene ends were 5 bases for V and 0 bases for J; bases not matched to a gene: 16. CDR1 and CDR2 from the germline V gene are SGHTA and FQGNSA. There are 19 residues in the CDR3. CDR3 coding DNA: TGTGCCAGCAGCACATTTCCGGGACAGGGTTTACTTTTGAACACTGAAGCTTTCTTT. It is translated as CASSTFPGQGLLLNTEAFF.

The table lists this clonotype with many counts. The J gene is TRBJ1-4, the V gene TRBV7-8, with a tentative D call TRBD1 (6 bases). Trimming removed 5 bases from V and 8 bases from J, with 21 bases in between. Germline V gene data show CDR1 as SGHVS and CDR2 as FQNEAQ. CDR3 length: 16 residues. The CDR3 region has the DNA TGTGCCAGCAGCCCCCTAAGACTCAGGGGTAGGGAAAAACTGTTTTTT. It yields the protein CASSPLRLRGREKLFF.

This clonotype has a handful of counts. The CDR3 region is CASSLPPGTSGRGTGELFF. CDR3 DNA sequence: TGTGCCAGCAGCCTCCCCCCCGGGACTAGCGGGAGGGGCACCGGGGAGCTGTTTTTT. This rearrangement joins TRBV6-6 to TRBJ2-2, with 16 bases that match TRBD2. CDR1 and CDR2 from the germline V gene are MNHNY and SVGAGI (reference sequence). Trimming at V came to 6 bases and at J to 4 bases, leaving 11 bases not matched to a gene. This CDR3 has 19 amino acids.

This clonotype was detected many times. The chain links TRBV7-2 to TRBJ1-6; D not resolved. The germline gives CDR1 SGHTA, CDR2 FQGNSA. Trimming left V 1 base short and J 8 bases short, with 15 bases between. CDR3 length: 16 residues. CDR3 in amino acids: CASSLGSAGSYSPLHF. The CDR3, as DNA: TGTGCCAGCAGCTTAGGCTCGGCGGGGAGCTATTCACCCCTCCACTTT.

In this sample, this clonotype turned up many times. The chain combines TRBV6-1 with TRBJ2-7; tentative D call: TRBD1 (6 bases). The germline CDR1 and CDR2 sequences are MNHNS and SASEGT. Trimming shortened V by 8 bases and J by 3 bases, and 11 bases separated the two germline ends. This CDR3 has 12 amino acids. DNA of the CDR3: TGTGCCAGCCGCTGGACAGTCTACGAGCAGTACTTC. It codes for CASRWTVYEQYF.

The table lists this clonotype with a few counts. This chain connects TRBV15 to TRBJ1-1, with TRBD1 matching 8 bases. This CDR3 has 16 residues. CDR1 and CDR2 (germline): LNHNV, YYDKDF (reference sequence). Trimming cost V 5 bases and J 0 bases; bases outside gene matches: 8. The CDR3: CATSPVGDRMNTEAFF. The CDR3 DNA reads as TGTGCCACCAGCCCGGTTGGGGACAGGATGAACACTGAAGCTTTCTTT.

The rearrangement links TRBV7-6 to TRBJ1-1, with D unclear. V lost 4 bases and J 4 bases, leaving 19 bases between the germline ends. The germline gives CDR1 SGHVS, CDR2 FNYEAQ. The CDR3 length is 16 residues. The CDR3 nucleotides read TGTGCCAGCAGCTCCGCGGACCATTGGCGAAGCACTGAAGCTTTCTTT. Translated, it gives CASSSADHWRSTEAFF.

This clonotype appeared a few times. The CDR3 DNA reads as TGTGCCAGCAGCTACTCGTTACAGGAGGGCTCCAATGAGCAGTTCTTC. It encodes CASSYSLQEGSNEQFF. This chain uses TRBV9 with TRBJ2-1, with D maybe TRBD2 (6 bases). Germline loops: CDR1 SGDLS, CDR2 YYNGEE. The CDR3 length is 16 residues. V was trimmed by 4 bases and J by 6 bases, leaving 20 bases between them.

This clonotype was seen repeatedly, ten times or more. The genes are TRBV4-3 and TRBJ2-7; TRBD2 matches 14 bases. Germline CDR1 is LGHNA and CDR2 is YSLEER. The J segment lost 3 bases and the V segment lost 4 bases, leaving 5 bases of the junction unmatched. There are 16 residues in the CDR3. The CDR3 DNA follows: TGCGCCAGCAGCCTAGGACTAGCGGGAGGTTACTACGAGCAGTACTTC. This codes for CASSLGLAGGYYEQYF.

This clonotype was seen ten or more times. The chain couples TRBV7-8 to TRBJ1-4; 9 positions agree with TRBD1. This CDR3 region has 16 residues. Trimming at V came to 3 bases and at J to 0 bases, leaving 2 bases not matched to a gene. Germline V CDR1 and CDR2: SGHVS, FQNEAQ. The CDR3 loop reads CASSFRTGATNEKLFF. The CDR3 nucleotides are TGTGCCAGCAGCTTTCGGACAGGGGCAACTAATGAAAAACTGTTTTTT.

This clonotype was seen at least ten times. The chain has TRBV11-3 and TRBJ2-1; D unclear. With 0 bases removed from V and 0 bases from J, the gap between germline ends came to 9 bases. Looked up from germline, CDR1 is SGHNT and CDR2 is YENEEA. CDR3 length: 16 amino acids. CDR3 coding DNA: TGTGCCAGCAGCTTAGATGGGGTCAACTCCTACAATGAGCAGTTCTTC. This gives the protein CASSLDGVNSYNEQFF.

This clonotype was observed a few times. V gene TRBV7-2 combines with J gene TRBJ2-4, with D perhaps TRBD1 (6 bases). CDR3 length: 17 residues. From germline, CDR1 is SGHTA and CDR2 FQGNSA. Trimming removed 1 base from V and 1 base from J, with 14 bases in between. The CDR3 DNA reads TGTGCCAGCAGCTTAGGTGGGGGCCTGGGGGCCAAAAACATTCAGTACTTC. Protein sequence: CASSLGGGLGAKNIQYF.

The CDR3 nucleotides read TGTGCCAGCAGTTTAAGGCTAGGGATCTACGAGCAGTACTTC. This encodes CASSLRLGIYEQYF. This chain joins TRBV12-3 or TRBV12-4 and TRBJ2-7; no definite D call. Trimming pared 2 bases from V and 3 bases from J, leaving 11 bases between. The CDR3 is 14 amino acids.

There are many counts of this clonotype. V gene TRBV4-3 combines with J gene TRBJ1-1, with a tentative D call TRBD1 (5 bases). Germline CDR1 and CDR2: LGHNA and YSLEER. The V gene lost 0 bases and the J gene lost 10 bases, with 12 bases spanning the gap. This CDR3 has 13 amino acids. CDR3 protein: CASSQDIFGGAFF. In DNA form, the CDR3 reads TGCGCCAGCAGCCAAGATATTTTCGGGGGAGCTTTCTTT.

This clonotype was seen at least ten times. V is TRBV7-2 and J is TRBJ2-7; possible D gene TRBD1, 6 bases. Germline-derived CDR1 and CDR2 are SGHTA and FQGNSA. Trimming left V 4 bases short and J 6 bases short, with 19 bases between. This CDR3 has 15 amino acids. The CDR3 DNA is TGTGCCAGCAGCTCACAAACAGGGATTACGAGCGAGCAGTACTTC. Its translation is CASSSQTGITSEQYF.